This T cell receptor (beta chain) was documented in a study of blood T cells in healthy people across ages. A J-beta primer mix and a sample-barcoded 5' primer were used in a second PCR of roughly 7 to 12 cycles. TCRdb itself ran the 5' RACE reads through MiXCR, one entry per CDR3 protein. The sample lists 750,000 or so distinct CDR3 sequences, more than 20% occurring once. The germline gives CDR1 SGHAT, CDR2 FQNNGV. Trimming pared 0 bases from V and 1 base from J, leaving 9 bases between. The CDR3 has 15 residues. Concerning this clonotype: What it binds is not known.

Study results and caveats: Considered underestimates were the diversity estimates obtained from one million T cells. Per-million-T-cell TCR beta diversity fell roughly linearly with age.

These data were also filed under a second study, of T cells of mothers and their children. That report notes: The second PCR used the M1S primer, and this primer added sample barcodes and 2-4 random nucleotides.

Sequences were obtained from blood. This TCR came from a boy younger than 18 in good health. The J gene is TRBJ2-5, the V gene TRBV11-2; D is ambiguous. CDR3 coding DNA: TGTGCCAGCAGCTTAGAATGGCAGACCCAAGAGACCCAGTACTTC. Its translation: CASSLEWQTQETQYF.